Listed below are T cell receptor beta chains from one sample, sequenced in a study of T cell repertoires in cytomegalovirus infection. TCRdb reprocessed the reads via MiXCR and lists one record per CDR3 protein. The sample records 350,000 to 450,000 distinct CDR3 sequences, around a sixth being singletons. The sequencing input was PBMCs. The source is a human donor in good health (CMV status not recorded). Some clones in this sample may be carry-over from other donors' samples. Both conserved end residues are part of each CDR3. The D gene is left open where the match is weak. Only part of the rows carry a size: once, few, many, or a class if the clone is expanded.

abundance: NA
v_gene: TRBV7-7
j_gene: TRBJ2-1
d_gene: NA
CDR3aa: CASSPRAGYNEQFF
CDR3nt: TGTGCCAGCAGCCCCCGGGCCGGGTACAATGAGCAGTTCTTC

abundance: few
v_gene: TRBV15
j_gene: TRBJ2-5
d_gene: NA
CDR3aa: CATGDGLQETQYF
CDR3nt: TGTGCCACGGGGGACGGCCTCCAAGAGACCCAGTACTTC

abundance: NA
v_gene: TRBV2
j_gene: TRBJ2-1
d_gene: TRBD1
CDR3aa: CASRKTGGGGNEQFF
CDR3nt: TGTGCCAGCAGAAAAACAGGGGGCGGGGGAAATGAGCAGTTCTTC

abundance: few
v_gene: TRBV7-9
j_gene: TRBJ2-5
d_gene: TRBD1
CDR3aa: CASNKGTVQETQYF
CDR3nt: TGTGCCAGCAACAAAGGGACAGTCCAAGAGACCCAGTACTTC

abundance: NA
v_gene: TRBV5-1
j_gene: TRBJ1-2
d_gene: NA
CDR3aa: CASSLAKHPGDYGYTF
CDR3nt: TGCGCCAGCAGCTTGGCCAAACACCCGGGGGACTATGGCTACACCTTC

abundance: many
v_gene: TRBV7-6
j_gene: TRBJ2-3
d_gene: TRBD2
CDR3aa: CASSRFSGPATDTQYF
CDR3nt: TGTGCCAGCAGCCGTTTTAGCGGGCCAGCAACAGATACGCAGTATTTT

abundance: few
v_gene: TRBV12-5
j_gene: TRBJ1-5
d_gene: TRBD1
CDR3aa: CASGLRGQAPFPPQPQHF
CDR3nt: TGTGCTAGTGGTTTAAGGGGACAGGCGCCCTTTCCCCCTCAGCCCCAGCATTTT

abundance: few
v_gene: TRBV20-1
j_gene: TRBJ2-5
d_gene: NA
CDR3aa: CSARDWFQETQYF
CDR3nt: TGCAGTGCTAGAGATTGGTTCCAAGAGACCCAGTACTTC

abundance: few
v_gene: TRBV11-2
j_gene: TRBJ2-6
d_gene: NA
CDR3aa: CASSLGPSGLWANVLTF
CDR3nt: TGTGCCAGCAGCTTAGGTCCAAGTGGTCTCTGGGCCAACGTCCTGACTTTC

abundance: NA
v_gene: TRBV5-4
j_gene: TRBJ2-2
d_gene: NA
CDR3aa: CASSLDSTTGELFF
CDR3nt: TGTGCCAGCAGCTTGGACAGTACCACCGGGGAGCTGTTTTTT

abundance: few
v_gene: TRBV12-3/TRBV12-4
j_gene: TRBJ2-5
d_gene: NA
CDR3aa: CASSYDGQETQYF
CDR3nt: TGTGCCAGCAGTTACGACGGCCAAGAGACCCAGTACTTC

abundance: few
v_gene: TRBV24-1
j_gene: TRBJ2-1
d_gene: NA
CDR3aa: CATSHPKAVNEQFF
CDR3nt: TGTGCCACCAGTCACCCCAAAGCGGTCAATGAGCAGTTCTTC

abundance: NA
v_gene: TRBV7-9
j_gene: TRBJ2-3
d_gene: NA
CDR3aa: CASSLGTLSSTDTQYF
CDR3nt: TGTGCCAGCAGCTTAGGGACCTTATCTAGCACAGATACGCAGTATTTT

abundance: few
v_gene: TRBV2
j_gene: TRBJ2-3
d_gene: NA
CDR3aa: CASSPALRTDTQYF
CDR3nt: TGTGCCAGCAGCCCTGCCCTCAGGACAGATACGCAGTATTTT

abundance: few
v_gene: TRBV7-9
j_gene: TRBJ2-2
d_gene: NA
CDR3aa: CASSPTGAGTGELFF
CDR3nt: TGTGCCAGCAGCCCAACAGGGGCGGGGACCGGGGAGCTGTTTTTT

abundance: few
v_gene: TRBV5-6
j_gene: TRBJ2-7
d_gene: TRBD2
CDR3aa: CASSLPGTSAHEQYF
CDR3nt: TGTGCCAGCAGCTTACCCGGGACTAGCGCCCACGAGCAGTACTTC

abundance: few
v_gene: TRBV2
j_gene: TRBJ2-1
d_gene: NA
CDR3aa: CASRETRGTGAEQFF
CDR3nt: TGTGCCAGCAGAGAAACGAGGGGGACGGGCGCTGAGCAGTTCTTC

abundance: many
v_gene: TRBV7-2
j_gene: TRBJ2-1
d_gene: TRBD2
CDR3aa: CASSPQGTSRYNEQFF
CDR3nt: TGTGCCAGCAGCCCCCAGGGGACTAGCCGTTACAATGAGCAGTTCTTC

abundance: few
v_gene: TRBV19
j_gene: TRBJ1-1
d_gene: NA
CDR3aa: CASSILADSGTEAFF
CDR3nt: TGTGCCAGTAGTATATTGGCGGACAGTGGCACTGAAGCTTTCTTT

abundance: many
v_gene: TRBV7-8
j_gene: TRBJ2-5
d_gene: NA
CDR3aa: CASSLGRVRETQYF
CDR3nt: TGTGCCAGCAGCTTAGGAAGGGTCCGGGAGACCCAGTACTTC

abundance: NA
v_gene: TRBV5-1
j_gene: TRBJ2-5
d_gene: NA
CDR3aa: CASSLYGTQETQYF
CDR3nt: TGCGCCAGCAGCTTGTACGGGACCCAAGAGACCCAGTACTTC

abundance: NA
v_gene: TRBV7-9
j_gene: TRBJ2-1
d_gene: TRBD2
CDR3aa: CASSTSDTYNEQFF
CDR3nt: TGTGCCAGCAGCACTAGCGACACCTACAATGAGCAGTTCTTC

abundance: few
v_gene: TRBV10-3
j_gene: TRBJ1-1
d_gene: TRBD1
CDR3aa: CAISEGPTGAERNTEAFF
CDR3nt: TGTGCCATCAGTGAGGGGCCGACAGGGGCAGAGCGAAACACTGAAGCTTTCTTT

abundance: few
v_gene: TRBV28
j_gene: TRBJ2-7
d_gene: NA
CDR3aa: CASSLGPSEQYF
CDR3nt: TGTGCCAGCAGTCTCGGGCCTTCCGAGCAGTACTTC

abundance: many
v_gene: TRBV7-9
j_gene: TRBJ2-3
d_gene: TRBD2
CDR3aa: CASSFPGLAGADTQYF
CDR3nt: TGTGCCAGCAGCTTTCCGGGACTAGCGGGAGCAGATACGCAGTATTTT

abundance: many
v_gene: TRBV7-2
j_gene: TRBJ1-1
d_gene: NA
CDR3aa: CASSLLRQASMNTEAFF
CDR3nt: TGTGCCAGCAGCTTGCTTCGCCAGGCGTCCATGAACACTGAAGCTTTCTTT

abundance: many
v_gene: TRBV7-2
j_gene: TRBJ2-5
d_gene: TRBD2
CDR3aa: CASSLLAGGGETQYF
CDR3nt: TGTGCCAGCAGCTTACTAGCGGGGGGAGGGGAGACCCAGTACTTC

abundance: NA
v_gene: TRBV29-1
j_gene: TRBJ2-1
d_gene: NA
CDR3aa: CSAGRDNEQFF
CDR3nt: TGCAGCGCGGGACGGGACAATGAGCAGTTCTTC

abundance: few
v_gene: TRBV11-2
j_gene: TRBJ2-6
d_gene: NA
CDR3aa: CASSLGPAGGANVLTF
CDR3nt: TGTGCCAGCAGCTTAGGCCCGGCGGGCGGGGCCAACGTCCTGACTTTC

abundance: many
v_gene: TRBV7-2
j_gene: TRBJ2-5
d_gene: TRBD2
CDR3aa: CASCRVAGNSPWETQYF
CDR3nt: TGTGCCAGCTGCCGAGTAGCGGGGAACTCTCCCTGGGAGACCCAGTACTTC

abundance: many
v_gene: TRBV7-2
j_gene: TRBJ2-7
d_gene: NA
CDR3aa: CASSPVRETFYEQYF
CDR3nt: TGTGCCAGCAGCCCCGTCAGGGAGACTTTCTACGAGCAGTACTTC

abundance: NA
v_gene: TRBV20-1
j_gene: TRBJ2-1
d_gene: NA
CDR3aa: CSASETSYNEQFF
CDR3nt: TGCAGTGCTTCAGAGACCTCCTACAATGAGCAGTTCTTC

abundance: many
v_gene: TRBV7-8
j_gene: TRBJ2-5
d_gene: TRBD2
CDR3aa: CASSLWRLAGKETQYF
CDR3nt: TGTGCCAGCAGCTTATGGAGACTAGCGGGGAAAGAGACCCAGTACTTC

abundance: NA
v_gene: TRBV12-3/TRBV12-4
j_gene: TRBJ1-1
d_gene: TRBD1
CDR3aa: CASSPTGSIVTFF
CDR3nt: TGTGCCAGCAGTCCGACAGGGAGTATTGTGACTTTCTTT

abundance: NA
v_gene: TRBV10-3
j_gene: TRBJ2-3
d_gene: TRBD2
CDR3aa: CALGGGPDTQYF
CDR3nt: TGTGCCCTCGGGGGGGGGCCAGATACGCAGTATTTT

abundance: large
v_gene: TRBV7-9
j_gene: TRBJ2-2
d_gene: NA
CDR3aa: CASSFYSTGELFF
CDR3nt: TGTGCCAGCAGCTTTTATAGCACCGGGGAGCTGTTTTTT

abundance: NA
v_gene: TRBV4-3
j_gene: TRBJ1-1
d_gene: NA
CDR3aa: CASSQDLEDSEAFF
CDR3nt: TGCGCCAGCAGCCAAGATCTTGAGGACAGTGAAGCTTTCTTT

abundance: NA
v_gene: TRBV19
j_gene: TRBJ2-4
d_gene: NA
CDR3aa: CASSIEVWGAENIQYF
CDR3nt: TGTGCCAGTAGTATAGAGGTGTGGGGCGCGGAAAACATTCAGTACTTC

abundance: NA
v_gene: TRBV12-3/TRBV12-4
j_gene: TRBJ2-2
d_gene: NA
CDR3aa: CANAAASAGELFF
CDR3nt: TGTGCCAACGCTGCGGCTTCGGCCGGGGAGCTGTTTTTT

abundance: few
v_gene: TRBV6-5
j_gene: TRBJ2-3
d_gene: TRBD1
CDR3aa: CASSRGSWDVDTQYF
CDR3nt: TGTGCCAGCAGCAGGGGGAGTTGGGACGTGGATACGCAGTATTTT

abundance: NA
v_gene: TRBV5-6
j_gene: TRBJ2-3
d_gene: NA
CDR3aa: CASSFPEGTDTQYF
CDR3nt: TGTGCCAGCAGCTTCCCGGAGGGCACAGATACGCAGTATTTT

abundance: NA
v_gene: TRBV5-1
j_gene: TRBJ2-3
d_gene: TRBD1
CDR3aa: CASSSTPPSTGGTDTQYF
CDR3nt: TGCGCCAGCAGCTCCACACCTCCGTCGACAGGGGGCACAGATACGCAGTATTTT

abundance: NA
v_gene: TRBV2
j_gene: TRBJ1-5
d_gene: TRBD1
CDR3aa: CASCRDRQISNQPQHF
CDR3nt: TGTGCCAGCTGCCGGGACAGACAAATTAGCAATCAGCCCCAGCATTTT

abundance: NA
v_gene: TRBV7-2
j_gene: TRBJ1-4
d_gene: NA
CDR3aa: CASSLDISTNEKLFF
CDR3nt: TGTGCCAGCAGCTTAGACATATCAACTAATGAAAAACTGTTTTTT

abundance: NA
v_gene: TRBV15
j_gene: TRBJ1-3
d_gene: NA
CDR3aa: CATSKRGSGNTIYF
CDR3nt: TGTGCCACCAGCAAACGGGGCTCTGGAAACACCATATATTTT

abundance: many
v_gene: TRBV7-2
j_gene: TRBJ2-1
d_gene: NA
CDR3aa: CASSSMVLPYNEQFF
CDR3nt: TGTGCCAGCAGCTCAATGGTACTACCCTACAATGAGCAGTTCTTC

abundance: few
v_gene: TRBV5-1
j_gene: TRBJ2-6
d_gene: NA
CDR3aa: CASSLEGGVAGANVLTF
CDR3nt: TGCGCCAGCAGCTTGGAGGGGGGAGTGGCTGGGGCCAACGTCCTGACTTTC

abundance: NA
v_gene: TRBV5-1
j_gene: TRBJ2-2
d_gene: TRBD2
CDR3aa: CASKGLAYAGELFF
CDR3nt: TGCGCCAGTAAGGGACTAGCGTACGCCGGGGAGCTGTTTTTT

abundance: NA
v_gene: TRBV20-1
j_gene: TRBJ2-7
d_gene: TRBD2
CDR3aa: CSARDSSGSYEQYF
CDR3nt: TGCAGTGCTAGAGATAGTAGCGGGAGTTACGAGCAGTACTTC